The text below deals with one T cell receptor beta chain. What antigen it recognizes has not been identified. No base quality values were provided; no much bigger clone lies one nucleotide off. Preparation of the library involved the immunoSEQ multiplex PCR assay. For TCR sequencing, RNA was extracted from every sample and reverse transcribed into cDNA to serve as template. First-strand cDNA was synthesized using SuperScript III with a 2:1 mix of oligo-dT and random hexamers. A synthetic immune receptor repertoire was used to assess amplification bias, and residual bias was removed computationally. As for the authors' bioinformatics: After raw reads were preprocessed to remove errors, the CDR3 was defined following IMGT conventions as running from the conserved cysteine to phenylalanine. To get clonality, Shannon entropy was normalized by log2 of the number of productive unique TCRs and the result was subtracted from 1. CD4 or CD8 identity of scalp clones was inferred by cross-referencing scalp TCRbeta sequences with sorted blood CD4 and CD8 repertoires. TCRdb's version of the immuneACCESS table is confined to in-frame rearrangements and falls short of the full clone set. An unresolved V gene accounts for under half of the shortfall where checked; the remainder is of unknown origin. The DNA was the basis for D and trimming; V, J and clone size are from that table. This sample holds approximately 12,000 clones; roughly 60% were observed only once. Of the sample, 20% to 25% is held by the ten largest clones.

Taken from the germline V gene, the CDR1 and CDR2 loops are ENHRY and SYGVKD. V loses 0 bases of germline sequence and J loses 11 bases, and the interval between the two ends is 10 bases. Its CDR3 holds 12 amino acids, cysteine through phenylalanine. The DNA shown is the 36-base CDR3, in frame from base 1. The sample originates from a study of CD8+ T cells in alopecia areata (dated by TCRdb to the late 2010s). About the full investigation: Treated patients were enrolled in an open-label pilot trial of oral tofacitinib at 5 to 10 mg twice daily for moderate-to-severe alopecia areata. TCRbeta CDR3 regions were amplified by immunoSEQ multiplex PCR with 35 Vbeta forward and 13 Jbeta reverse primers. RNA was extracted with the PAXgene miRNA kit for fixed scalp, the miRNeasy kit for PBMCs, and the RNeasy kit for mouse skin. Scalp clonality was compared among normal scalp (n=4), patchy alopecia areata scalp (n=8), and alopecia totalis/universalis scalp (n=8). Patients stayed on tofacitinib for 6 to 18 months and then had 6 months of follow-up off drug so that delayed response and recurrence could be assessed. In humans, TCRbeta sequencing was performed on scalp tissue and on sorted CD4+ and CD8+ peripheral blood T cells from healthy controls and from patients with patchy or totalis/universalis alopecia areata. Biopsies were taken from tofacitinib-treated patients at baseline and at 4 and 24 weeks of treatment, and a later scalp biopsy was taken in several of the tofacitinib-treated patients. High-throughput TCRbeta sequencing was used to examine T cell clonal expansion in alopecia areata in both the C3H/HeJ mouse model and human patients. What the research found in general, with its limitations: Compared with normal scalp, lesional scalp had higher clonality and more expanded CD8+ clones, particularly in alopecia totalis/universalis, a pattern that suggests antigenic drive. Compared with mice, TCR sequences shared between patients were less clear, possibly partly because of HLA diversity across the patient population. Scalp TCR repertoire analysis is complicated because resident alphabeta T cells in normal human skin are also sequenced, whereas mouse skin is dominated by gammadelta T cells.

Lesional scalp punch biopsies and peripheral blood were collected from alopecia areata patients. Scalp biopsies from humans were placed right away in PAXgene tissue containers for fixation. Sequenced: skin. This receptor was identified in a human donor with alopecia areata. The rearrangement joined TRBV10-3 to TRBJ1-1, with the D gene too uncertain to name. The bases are TGTGCCATCAGTGAGTCGTGGCAGACCGCTTTCTTT. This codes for CAISESWQTAFF.